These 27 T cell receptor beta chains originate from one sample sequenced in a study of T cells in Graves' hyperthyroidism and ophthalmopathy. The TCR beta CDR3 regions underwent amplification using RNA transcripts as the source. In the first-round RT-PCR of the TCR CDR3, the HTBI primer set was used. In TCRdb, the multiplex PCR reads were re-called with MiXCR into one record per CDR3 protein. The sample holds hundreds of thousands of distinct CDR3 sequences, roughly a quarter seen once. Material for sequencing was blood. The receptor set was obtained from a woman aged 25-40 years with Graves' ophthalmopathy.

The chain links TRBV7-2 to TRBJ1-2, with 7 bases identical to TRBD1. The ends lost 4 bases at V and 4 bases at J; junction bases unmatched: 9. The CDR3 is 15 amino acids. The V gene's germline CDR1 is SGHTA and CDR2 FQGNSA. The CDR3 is CASSSGQAPTYGYTF. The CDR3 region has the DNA TGTGCCAGCAGCTCCGGACAGGCGCCGACCTATGGCTACACCTTC.

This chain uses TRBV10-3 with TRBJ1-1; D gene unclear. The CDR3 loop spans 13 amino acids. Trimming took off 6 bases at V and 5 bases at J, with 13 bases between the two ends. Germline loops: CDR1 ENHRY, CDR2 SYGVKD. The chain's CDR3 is CAISGKGGTEAFF. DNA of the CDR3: TGTGCCATCAGCGGGAAGGGAGGAACTGAAGCTTTCTTT.

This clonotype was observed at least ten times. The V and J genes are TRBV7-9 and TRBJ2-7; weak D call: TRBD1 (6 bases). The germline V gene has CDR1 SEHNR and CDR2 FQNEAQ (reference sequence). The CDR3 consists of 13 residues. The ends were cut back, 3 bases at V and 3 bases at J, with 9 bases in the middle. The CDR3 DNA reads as TGTGCCAGCAGCTTGGACAGCAACTACGAGCAGTACTTC. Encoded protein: CASSLDSNYEQYF. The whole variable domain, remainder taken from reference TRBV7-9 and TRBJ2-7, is DTGVSQNPRHKITKRGQNVTFRCDPISEHNRLYWYRQTLGQGPEFLTYFQNEAQLEKSRLLSDRFSAERPKGSFSTLEIQRTEQGDSAMYLCASSLDSNYEQYFGPGTRLTVT.

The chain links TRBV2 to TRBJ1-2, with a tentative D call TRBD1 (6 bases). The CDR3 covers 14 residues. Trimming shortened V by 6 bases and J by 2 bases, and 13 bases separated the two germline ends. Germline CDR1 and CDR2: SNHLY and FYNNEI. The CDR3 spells CASRDSLLNYGYTF. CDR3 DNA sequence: TGTGCCAGCAGGGACAGTCTCCTCAACTATGGCTACACCTTC.

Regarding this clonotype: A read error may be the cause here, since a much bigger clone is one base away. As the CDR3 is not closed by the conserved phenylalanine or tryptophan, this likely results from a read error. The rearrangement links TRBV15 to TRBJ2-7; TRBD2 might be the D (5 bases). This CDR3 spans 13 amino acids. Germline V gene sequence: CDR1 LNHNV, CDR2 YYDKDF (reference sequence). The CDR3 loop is CATGSTRPGEQYL. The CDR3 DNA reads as TGTGCCACCGGCAGCACACGGCCGGGGGAGCAGTACTTG.

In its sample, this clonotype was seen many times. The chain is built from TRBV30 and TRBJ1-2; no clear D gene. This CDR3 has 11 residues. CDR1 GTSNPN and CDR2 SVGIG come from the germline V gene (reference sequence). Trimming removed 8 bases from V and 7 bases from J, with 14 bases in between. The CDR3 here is CAPLPPCGYTF. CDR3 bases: TGTGCCCCCCTCCCCCCTTGTGGCTACACCTTC.

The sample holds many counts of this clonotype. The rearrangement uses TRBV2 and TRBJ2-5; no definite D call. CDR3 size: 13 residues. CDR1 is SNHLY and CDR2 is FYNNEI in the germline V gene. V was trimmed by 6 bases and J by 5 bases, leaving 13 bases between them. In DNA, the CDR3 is TGTGCCAGCAGCGCTGAAGCCGCTGAGACCCAGTACTTC. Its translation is CASSAEAAETQYF.

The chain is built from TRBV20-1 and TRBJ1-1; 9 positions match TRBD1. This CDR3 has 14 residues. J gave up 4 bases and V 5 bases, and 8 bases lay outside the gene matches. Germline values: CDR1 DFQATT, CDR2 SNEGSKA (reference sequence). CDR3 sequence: CSALIQGAVTEAFF. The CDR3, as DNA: TGCAGTGCTCTTATACAGGGGGCGGTCACTGAAGCTTTCTTT.

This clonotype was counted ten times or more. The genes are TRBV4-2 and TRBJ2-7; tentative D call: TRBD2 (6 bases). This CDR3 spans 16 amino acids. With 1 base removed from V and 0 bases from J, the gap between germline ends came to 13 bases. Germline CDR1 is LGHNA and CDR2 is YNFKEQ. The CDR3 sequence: CASSQARGLSSYEQYF. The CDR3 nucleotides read TGTGCCAGCAGCCAAGCGCGGGGCCTAAGCTCCTACGAGCAGTACTTC.

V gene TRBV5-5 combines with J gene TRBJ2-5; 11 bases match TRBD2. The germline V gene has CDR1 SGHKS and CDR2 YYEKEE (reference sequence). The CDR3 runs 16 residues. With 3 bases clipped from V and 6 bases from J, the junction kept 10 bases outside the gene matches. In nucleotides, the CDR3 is TGTGCCAGCAGCTCCTCTCTAGCGGGAGGAGTAAAGACCCAGTACTTC. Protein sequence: CASSSSLAGGVKTQYF.

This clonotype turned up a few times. The DNA for the CDR3 is TGTGCCAGTAGTATCGGCCCCCTGCGGGAAGCCTACGAGCAGTACTTC. Translated, it gives CASSIGPLREAYEQYF. The rearrangement uses TRBV19 and TRBJ2-7; perhaps TRBD2 as D (6 bases). With 3 bases removed from V and 2 bases from J, the gap between germline ends came to 17 bases. The CDR3 has 16 residues. Per the germline V gene, CDR1 is LNHDA and CDR2 is SQIVND (reference sequence).

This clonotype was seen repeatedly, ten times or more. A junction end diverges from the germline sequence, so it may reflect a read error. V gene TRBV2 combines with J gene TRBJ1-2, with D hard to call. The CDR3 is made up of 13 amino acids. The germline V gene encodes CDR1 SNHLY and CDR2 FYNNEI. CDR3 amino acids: CASSEGLMGGYTF. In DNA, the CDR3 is TGTGCCAGCAGCGAAGGACTTATGGGTGGCTACACCTTC.

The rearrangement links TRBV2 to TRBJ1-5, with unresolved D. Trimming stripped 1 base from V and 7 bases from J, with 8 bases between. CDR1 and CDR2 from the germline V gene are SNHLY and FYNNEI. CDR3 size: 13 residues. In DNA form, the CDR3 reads TGTGCCAGCAGTGAAGGCCCAATCCAGCCCCAGCATTTT. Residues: CASSEGPIQPQHF. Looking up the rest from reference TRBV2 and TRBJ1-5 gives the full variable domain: EPEVTQTPSHQVTQMGQEVILRCVPISNHLYFYWYRQILGQKVEFLVSFYNNEISEKSEIFDDQFSVERPDGSNFTLKIRSTKLEDSAMYFCASSEGPIQPQHFGDGTRLSIL.

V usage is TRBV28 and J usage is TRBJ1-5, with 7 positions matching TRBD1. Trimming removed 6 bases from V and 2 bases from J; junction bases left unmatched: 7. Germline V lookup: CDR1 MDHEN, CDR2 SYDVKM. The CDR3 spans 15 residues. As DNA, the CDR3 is TGTGCCAGCAGGACCAGGGGGTCGGGCAATCAGCCCCAGCATTTT. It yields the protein CASRTRGSGNQPQHF.

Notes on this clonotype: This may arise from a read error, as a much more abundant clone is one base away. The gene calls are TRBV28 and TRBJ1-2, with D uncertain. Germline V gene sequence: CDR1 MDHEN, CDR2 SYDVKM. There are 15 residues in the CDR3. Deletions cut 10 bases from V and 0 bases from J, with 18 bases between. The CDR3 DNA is TGTGCCACCAAGACGGAAGCCAAAGCTAACTATGGCTACACCTTC. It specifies CATKTEAKANYGYTF.

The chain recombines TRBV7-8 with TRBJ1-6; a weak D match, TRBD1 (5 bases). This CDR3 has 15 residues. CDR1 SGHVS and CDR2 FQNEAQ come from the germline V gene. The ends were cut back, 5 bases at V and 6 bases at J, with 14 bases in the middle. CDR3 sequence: CASSSRDGFNSPLHF. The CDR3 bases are TGTGCCAGCAGCAGCAGGGATGGATTTAATTCACCCCTCCACTTT.

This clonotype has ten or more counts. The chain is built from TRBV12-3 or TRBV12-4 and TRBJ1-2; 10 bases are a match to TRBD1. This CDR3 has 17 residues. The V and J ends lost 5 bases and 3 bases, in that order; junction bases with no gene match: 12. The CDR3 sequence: CASSLGTGDSSHYGYTF. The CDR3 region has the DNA TGTGCCAGCAGTCTTGGGACAGGGGATTCCTCACACTATGGCTACACCTTC.

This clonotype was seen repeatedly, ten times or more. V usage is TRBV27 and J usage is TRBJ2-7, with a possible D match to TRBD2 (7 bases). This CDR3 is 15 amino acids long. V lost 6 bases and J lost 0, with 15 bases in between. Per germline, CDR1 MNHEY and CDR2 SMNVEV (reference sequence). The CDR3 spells CASSPGGGPSYEQYF. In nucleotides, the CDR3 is TGTGCCAGCAGCCCAGGCGGGGGCCCCTCCTACGAGCAGTACTTC.

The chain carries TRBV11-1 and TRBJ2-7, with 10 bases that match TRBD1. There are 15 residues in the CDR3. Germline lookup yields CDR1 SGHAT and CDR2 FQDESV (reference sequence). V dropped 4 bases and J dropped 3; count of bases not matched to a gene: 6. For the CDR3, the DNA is TGTGCCAGCAGCTCCGGGACAGGGGTTATCTACGAGCAGTACTTC. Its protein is CASSSGTGVIYEQYF.

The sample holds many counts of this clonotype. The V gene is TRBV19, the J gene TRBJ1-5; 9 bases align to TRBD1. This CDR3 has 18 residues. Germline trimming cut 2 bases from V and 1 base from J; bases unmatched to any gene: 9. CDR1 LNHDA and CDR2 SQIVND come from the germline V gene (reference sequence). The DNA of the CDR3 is TGTGCCAGTAGTATATCAGGGACAGGGCTTGGGAGCAATCAGCCCCAGCATTTT. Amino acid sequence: CASSISGTGLGSNQPQHF.

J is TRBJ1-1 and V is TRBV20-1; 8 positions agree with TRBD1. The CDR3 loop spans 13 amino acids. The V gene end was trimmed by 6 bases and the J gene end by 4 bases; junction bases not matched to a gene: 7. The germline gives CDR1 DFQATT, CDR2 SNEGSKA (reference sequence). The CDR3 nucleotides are TGCAGTGCAACCGGACAGGGTGTCACTGAAGCTTTCTTT. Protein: CSATGQGVTEAFF.

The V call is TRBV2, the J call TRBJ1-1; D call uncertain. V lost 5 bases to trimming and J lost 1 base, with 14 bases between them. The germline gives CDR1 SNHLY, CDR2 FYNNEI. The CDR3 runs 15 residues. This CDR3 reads CASSPTTLGNTEAFF. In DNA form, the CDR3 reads TGTGCCAGCAGTCCAACGACACTTGGGAACACTGAAGCTTTCTTT.

This CDR3 is CASSHDGNTEAFF. As DNA, the CDR3 is TGTGCCAGTAGTCACGACGGGAACACTGAAGCTTTCTTT. The V call is TRBV19, the J call TRBJ1-1; D uncertain. The CDR3 length is 13 residues. Germline CDR1 is LNHDA and CDR2 is SQIVND (reference sequence). V shed 5 bases and J shed 1 base, with 8 bases lying between them.

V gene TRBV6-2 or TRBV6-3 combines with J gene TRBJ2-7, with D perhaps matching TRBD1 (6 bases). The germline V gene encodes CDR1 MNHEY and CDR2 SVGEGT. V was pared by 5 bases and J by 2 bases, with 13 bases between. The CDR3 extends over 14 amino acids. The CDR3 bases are TGTGCCAGCAGTCCTCTGGGGGCAACCTACGAGCAGTACTTC. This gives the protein CASSPLGATYEQYF.

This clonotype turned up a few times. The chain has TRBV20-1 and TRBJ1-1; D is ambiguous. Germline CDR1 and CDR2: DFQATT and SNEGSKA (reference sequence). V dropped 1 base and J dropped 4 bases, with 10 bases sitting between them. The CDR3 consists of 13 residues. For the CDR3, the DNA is TGCAGTGCTAGAGTCAGGACGGCCACTGAAGCTTTCTTT. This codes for CSARVRTATEAFF.

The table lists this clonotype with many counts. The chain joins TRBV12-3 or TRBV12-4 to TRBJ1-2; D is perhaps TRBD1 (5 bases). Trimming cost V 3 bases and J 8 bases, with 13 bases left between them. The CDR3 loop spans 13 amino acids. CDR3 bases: TGTGCCAGCAGTTTCGAACGCGGGGGAGGCTACACCTTC. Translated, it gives CASSFERGGGYTF.

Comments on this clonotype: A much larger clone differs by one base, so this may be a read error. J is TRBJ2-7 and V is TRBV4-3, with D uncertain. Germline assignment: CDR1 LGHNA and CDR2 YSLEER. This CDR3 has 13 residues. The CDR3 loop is CTSSQGASYEQYF. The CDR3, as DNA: TGCACCAGCAGCCAAGGAGCCTCCTACGAGCAGTACTTC.